The 8 T cell receptor beta chains below come from one sample, sequenced in a study of blood T cells in healthy people across ages. Alongside a J-beta primer mix, a sample-barcoded 5' primer served in a second PCR lasting roughly 7 to 11 cycles. Each CDR3 protein gets one entry after TCRdb re-called the 5' RACE reads with MiXCR. The repertoire holds 1,500,000 or so distinct CDR3 sequences, with around 40% as singletons. Sequencing was performed on blood. The origin of the receptors is a woman between 18 and 29 years old in good health.

The V and J genes are TRBV9 and TRBJ2-2, with 10 positions matching TRBD2. The V segment lost 0 bases and the J segment 1 base; nucleotides outside the gene matches: 6. This CDR3 is 18 amino acids long. The germline V gene has CDR1 SGDLS and CDR2 YYNGEE. The CDR3 DNA reads as TGTGCCAGCAGCGTAGCTTGGTGGACTAGCGGGAACACCGGGGAGCTGTTTTTT. Translation: CASSVAWWTSGNTGELFF.

In this sample, this clonotype turned up a few times. This chain uses TRBV24-1 with TRBJ2-1; weak D call: TRBD2 (5 bases). Per germline, CDR1 KGHDR and CDR2 SFDVKD. This CDR3 has 15 residues. Between the trimmed V and J ends, which lost 3 bases and 4 bases, there was a span of 12 bases. The CDR3 reads CATSDTRTQYNEQFF. In DNA form, the CDR3 reads TGTGCCACCAGTGATACAAGGACTCAGTACAATGAGCAGTTCTTC.

This clonotype occurred a few times. DNA for the CDR3: TGCAGCGTCAGAGCCAACACTGAAGCTTTCTTT. This translates into CSVRANTEAFF. The gene calls are TRBV29-1 and TRBJ1-1, with D hard to call. Germline V gives CDR1 SQVTM, CDR2 ANQGSEA. V was shortened by 6 bases and J by 2 bases, with 7 bases between the two germline ends. CDR3 length: 11 residues.

This CDR3 is CASSQSGMHEQYF. DNA of the CDR3: TGTGCCAGCAGCCAAAGCGGGATGCACGAGCAGTACTTC. The V and J genes are TRBV7-2 and TRBJ2-5, with 7 bases identical to TRBD2. With the DNA end fitting TRBJ2-7 better, the J assignment may be wrong. This CDR3 is 13 amino acids long. Germline V gene lookup returns CDR1 SGHTA and CDR2 FQGNSA.

This clonotype has a count of ten or more. Here the CDR3 DNA reads TGCGCCAGCAGCCAAGTGGTTGCAACTAATGAAAAACTGTTTTTT. This encodes CASSQVVATNEKLFF. The chain employs TRBV4-1 and TRBJ1-4; no definite D call. V lost 1 base, J lost 0 bases, and 6 bases lay in between. This CDR3 is 15 amino acids long. The germline CDR1 and CDR2 sequences are MGHRA and YSYEKL.

About this clonotype: A single base separates this from a much larger clone, so it may be a read error. This chain links TRBV6-1 with TRBJ2-1; D unclear. The germline gives CDR1 MNHNS, CDR2 SASEGT. Trimming stripped 4 bases from V and 5 bases from J, with 6 bases between. This CDR3 is 12 amino acids long. The CDR3 DNA sequence: TGTGCCAGCAGTGGTTACCACAATGAGCAGTTCTTC. Its protein product is CASSGYHNEQFF.

The chain recombines TRBV12-3 or TRBV12-4 with TRBJ1-5, with D possibly matching TRBD1 (5 bases). V was pared by 6 bases and J by 7 bases, with 16 bases between. The CDR3 spans 14 residues. The CDR3 reads CASRLGQGGQPQHF. The CDR3 coding sequence is TGTGCCAGCAGGCTCGGGCAGGGTGGGCAGCCCCAGCATTTT.

This chain links TRBV28 with TRBJ1-1; 8 bases map to TRBD1. CDR1 and CDR2 (germline): MDHEN, SYDVKM. This CDR3 spans 15 amino acids. V lost 5 bases, J lost 3 bases, and 8 bases stayed unmatched. This CDR3 reads CASSPMDRADTEAFF. For the CDR3, the DNA is TGTGCCAGCAGTCCTATGGACAGGGCTGACACTGAAGCTTTCTTT.